This T cell receptor beta chain is drawn from a study of Graves' ophthalmopathy and Graves' hyperthyroidism. CDR1 and CDR2 (germline): DFQATT, SNEGSKA (reference sequence). The CDR3 is 14 residues long. Trimming removed 3 bases at V and 5 bases at J, with 16 bases between. Amplification of TCR beta CDR3 regions used RNA transcripts. An opening RT-PCR round employed HTBI primers and preceded a second-round multiplex PCR. TCRdb ran MiXCR on the multiplex PCR reads and lists one entry per CDR3 protein. Among around 400,000 distinct CDR3 sequences listed, approximately 20% were seen once. This clonotype was observed at least ten times.

Sequencing used peripheral blood. The V and J genes are TRBV20-1 and TRBJ1-1; no reliable D call. This TCR derives from a woman aged 18-35 years with Graves' ophthalmopathy. CDR3 nucleotide sequence: TGCAGTGCTAGTAGCGCCCCAGGCCAGACTGAAGCTTTCTTT. As protein: CSASSAPGQTEAFF.